Presented here are 4 T cell receptor beta chains from one specimen sequenced in a study of T cells after yellow fever vaccination. TCRdb ran MiXCR on the 5' RACE reads and lists one entry per CDR3 protein. The table lists about 300,000 distinct CDR3 sequences, around 9.3% of them singletons. The input for sequencing was CD4+ T cells sorted from PBMCs, taken 5 days after the yellow fever booster vaccination. The receptors were sampled from a man aged 18 to 29 who received the YFV17D yellow fever vaccine.

The chain has TRBV7-2 and TRBJ2-7; possible D gene TRBD1, 5 bases. The V gene's germline CDR1 is SGHTA and CDR2 FQGNSA. Trimming pared 5 bases from V and 3 bases from J, leaving 8 bases between. The CDR3 has 12 residues. In DNA form, the CDR3 reads TGTGCCAGCAGCCCCGGACACTACGAGCAGTACTTC. Translated, it gives CASSPGHYEQYF.

V is TRBV4-3 and J is TRBJ2-3, with TRBD2 matching over 9 bases. The CDR3 loop spans 16 amino acids. Germline trimming cut 1 base from V and 7 bases from J; bases unmatched to any gene: 9. From germline, CDR1 is LGHNA and CDR2 YSLEER. The CDR3 spells CASSQVRGGGLNTQYF. Here the CDR3 DNA reads TGCGCCAGCAGCCAAGTTCGCGGGGGGGGCCTGAATACGCAGTATTTT.

This clonotype was recorded at least ten times. This chain joins TRBV7-9 and TRBJ2-1; the D is unclear. The CDR3 contains 13 residues. Germline assignment: CDR1 SEHNR and CDR2 FQNEAQ (reference sequence). V was cut by 5 bases and J by 3 bases, with 8 bases left in between. CDR3 sequence: CASSELGYNEQFF. Here the CDR3 DNA reads TGTGCCAGCAGCGAGCTGGGCTACAATGAGCAGTTCTTC. The variable domain in full, with the rest retrieved from reference TRBV7-9 and TRBJ2-1, is DTGVSQNPRHKITKRGQNVTFRCDPISEHNRLYWYRQTLGQGPEFLTYFQNEAQLEKSRLLSDRFSAERPKGSFSTLEIQRTEQGDSAMYLCASSELGYNEQFFGPGTRLTVL.

The chain joins TRBV6-6 to TRBJ1-2; D call uncertain. The V gene's germline CDR1 is MNHNY and CDR2 SVGAGI (reference sequence). Deletions cut 10 bases from V and 8 bases from J, with 17 bases between. CDR3 size: 12 residues. For the CDR3, the DNA is TGTGCCACCGGGCGAGATTCGGGAGGCTACACCTTC. Translation: CATGRDSGGYTF.